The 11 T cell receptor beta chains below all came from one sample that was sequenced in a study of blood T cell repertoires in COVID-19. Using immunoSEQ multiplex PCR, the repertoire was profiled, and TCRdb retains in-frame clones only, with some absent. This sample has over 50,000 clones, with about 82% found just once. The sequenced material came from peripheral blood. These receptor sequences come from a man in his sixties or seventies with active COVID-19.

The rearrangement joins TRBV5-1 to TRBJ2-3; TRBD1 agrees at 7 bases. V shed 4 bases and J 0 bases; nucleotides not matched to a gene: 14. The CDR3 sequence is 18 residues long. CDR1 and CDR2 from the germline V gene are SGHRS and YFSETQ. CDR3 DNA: TGCGCCAGCAGCCGGGGACAGCAAAAGCATCTTAGCACAGATACGCAGTATTTT. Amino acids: CASSRGQQKHLSTDTQYF.

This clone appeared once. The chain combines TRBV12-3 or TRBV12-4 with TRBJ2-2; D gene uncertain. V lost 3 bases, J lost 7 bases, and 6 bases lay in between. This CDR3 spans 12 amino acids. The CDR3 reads CASSLIGGELFF. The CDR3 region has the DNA TGTGCCAGCAGTTTGATCGGCGGGGAGCTGTTTTTT.

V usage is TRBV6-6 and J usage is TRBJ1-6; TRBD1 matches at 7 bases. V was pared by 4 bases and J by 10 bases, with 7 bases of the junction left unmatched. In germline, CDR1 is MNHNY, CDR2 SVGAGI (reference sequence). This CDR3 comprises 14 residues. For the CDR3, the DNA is TGTGCCAGCAGTTCCCAGGGGGGCGGCTCACCCCTCCACTTT. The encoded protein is CASSSQGGGSPLHF.

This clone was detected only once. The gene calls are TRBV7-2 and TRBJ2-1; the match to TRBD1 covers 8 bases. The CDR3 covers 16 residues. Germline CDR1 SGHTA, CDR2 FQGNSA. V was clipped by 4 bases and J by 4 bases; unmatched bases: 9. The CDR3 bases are TGTGCCAGCAGCTACACCGGGACAGGCACATACAATGAGCAGTTCTTC. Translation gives CASSYTGTGTYNEQFF.

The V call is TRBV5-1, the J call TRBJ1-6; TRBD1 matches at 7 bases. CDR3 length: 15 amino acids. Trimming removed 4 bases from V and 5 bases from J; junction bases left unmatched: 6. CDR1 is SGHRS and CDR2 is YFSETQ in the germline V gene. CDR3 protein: CASSLLTGNNSPLHF. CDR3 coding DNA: TGCGCCAGCAGCCTATTGACAGGGAATAATTCACCCCTCCACTTT.

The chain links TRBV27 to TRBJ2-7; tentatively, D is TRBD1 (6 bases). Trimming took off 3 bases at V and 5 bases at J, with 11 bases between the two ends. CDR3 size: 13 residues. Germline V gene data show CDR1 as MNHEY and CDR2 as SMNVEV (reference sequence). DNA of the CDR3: TGTGCCAGCAGTTTGACAGGTCCCCACGAGCAGTACTTC. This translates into CASSLTGPHEQYF.

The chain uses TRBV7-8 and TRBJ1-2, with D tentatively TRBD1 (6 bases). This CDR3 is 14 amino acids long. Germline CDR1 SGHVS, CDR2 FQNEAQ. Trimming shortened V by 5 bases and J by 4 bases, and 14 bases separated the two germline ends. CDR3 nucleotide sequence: TGTGCCAGCAGCCCCCCGGGACAATCCTATGGCTACACCTTC. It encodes CASSPPGQSYGYTF.

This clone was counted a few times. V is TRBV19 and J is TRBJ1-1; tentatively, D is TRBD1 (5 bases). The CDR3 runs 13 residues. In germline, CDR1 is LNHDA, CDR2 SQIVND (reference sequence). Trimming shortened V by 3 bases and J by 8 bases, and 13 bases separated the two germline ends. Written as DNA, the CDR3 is TGTGCCAGTAGTATTCAGGGTCCGGACGAAGCTTTCTTT. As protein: CASSIQGPDEAFF.

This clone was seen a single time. The CDR3 region has the DNA TGTGCCAGCAGCTCCCAGCGGGGGGAAACCTACGAGCAGTACTTC. Translated: CASSSQRGETYEQYF. This chain connects TRBV5-6 to TRBJ2-7; 9 bases are shared with TRBD2. The CDR3 sequence is 15 residues long. Germline values: CDR1 SGHDT, CDR2 YYEEEE. Trimming took 3 bases from V and 2 from J; bases not matched to a gene: 6.

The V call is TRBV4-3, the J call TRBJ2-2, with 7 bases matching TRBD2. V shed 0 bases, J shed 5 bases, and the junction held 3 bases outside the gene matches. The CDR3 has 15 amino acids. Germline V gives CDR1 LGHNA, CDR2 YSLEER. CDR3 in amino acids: CASSQEPRGTGELFF. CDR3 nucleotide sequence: TGCGCCAGCAGCCAAGAACCGCGGGGGACCGGGGAGCTGTTTTTT.

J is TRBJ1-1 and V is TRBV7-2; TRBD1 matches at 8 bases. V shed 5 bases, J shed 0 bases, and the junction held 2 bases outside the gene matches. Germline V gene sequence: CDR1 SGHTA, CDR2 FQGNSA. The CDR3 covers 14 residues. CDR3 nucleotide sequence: TGTGCCAGCAGCCCACAGGGGGTGAACACTGAAGCTTTCTTT. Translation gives CASSPQGVNTEAFF.